Sequencing of this TCR beta chain was carried out in a study of blood T cell repertoires in COVID-19 (dated by TCRdb to the early 2020s). A note on the overall study: Samples covering the acute and convalescent phases of COVID-19 were provided by collaborators in the United States, Italy and Spain. The prospective study material was composed of cDNA or gDNA derived from T cells, B-cell-depleted T cells, or PBMCs. The dataset comprised deeply sampled blood TCRbeta repertoires from subjects exposed to, actively infected with, or recovered from COVID-19. The repertoires were released in a freely available public database intended as a resource for research on the immune response to SARS-CoV-2. Samples came from the ongoing ImmuneRACE study (first 160 participants) plus 1,254 subjects from 6 global collaborators. The sample metadata nearly always contained a de-identified subject ID, COVID-19 status, age in years and sex. Where available, HLA class I and class II types were taken from metadata supplied by the sample provider and were not determined by assay-based typing. What the study reported, not specific to this receptor: How much clinical and demographic metadata was included differed by source and by participant, and the metadata was provided uncurated.

At the junction V is shortened by 5 bases and J by 1 base; bases outside the gene matches: 5. As encoded in the germline V gene, CDR1 is SGHTA while CDR2 is FQGTGA. CDR3 length: 15 amino acids, cysteine to phenylalanine. The read is trimmed to its CDR3 DNA, 45 bases read in frame from base 1. TCRbeta CDR3 regions were amplified from genomic DNA by means of the immunoSEQ Assay, a bias-controlled multiplex PCR. The authors' analysis ran thus. Within the assay, amplification of reference gene primers was used to estimate how many nucleated cells each sample contained. To quantify the absolute abundance of each unique TCRbeta CDR3 rearrangement, sequence reads were collapsed and filtered. For each sample, productive Simpson clonality was calculated as the square root of Simpson's diversity index over productive rearrangements. The table comes from immuneACCESS by way of TCRdb, which keeps in-frame sequences with V and J called. Part of the clones is missing from these tables; in studies checked, under half for an unresolved V gene and the rest for unknown reasons. V and J calls and clone size are those listed in that table; D and trimming were worked out from the DNA. The table for this sample lists roughly 200,000 clones; approximately 88% of them were counted only once. 6.5% to 7.5% of the sample belongs to the ten largest clones.

One collaborating source in Seattle enrolled patients while the patients were actively infected and followed the patients over time throughout the course of disease. Whole blood was collected in K2EDTA tubes by collaborating institutions according to the institutions' own protocols. For TCRbeta analysis, collaborator samples were shipped as frozen whole blood, as isolated PBMCs, or as DNA extracted from either sample type. To note about this clone: Its antigen is not yet known. Base qualities are missing; no much larger clone stands one base away.

The TCR comes from a woman in her 40s with COVID-19, enrolled during active disease. The sample was peripheral blood. The chain is assembled from TRBV7-3 and TRBJ2-1; the central 7 bases match TRBD2. CDR3 loop: CASSPERGSYNEQFF. The DNA sequence is given as TGTGCCAGCAGCCCAGAGCGGGGTTCCTACAATGAGCAGTTCTTC.